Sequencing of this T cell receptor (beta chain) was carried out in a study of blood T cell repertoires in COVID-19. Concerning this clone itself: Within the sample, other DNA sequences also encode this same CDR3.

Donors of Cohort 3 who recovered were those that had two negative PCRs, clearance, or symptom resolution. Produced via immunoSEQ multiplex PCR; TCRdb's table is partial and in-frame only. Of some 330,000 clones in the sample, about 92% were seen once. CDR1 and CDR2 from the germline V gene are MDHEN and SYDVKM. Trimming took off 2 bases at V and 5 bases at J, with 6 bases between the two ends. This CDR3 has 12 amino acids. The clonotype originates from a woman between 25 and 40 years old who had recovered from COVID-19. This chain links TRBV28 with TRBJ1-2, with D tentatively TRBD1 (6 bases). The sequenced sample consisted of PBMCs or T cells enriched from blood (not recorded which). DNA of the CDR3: TGTGCCAGCAGTTTACAGGGGTATGGCTACACCTTC. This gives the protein CASSLQGYGYTF.